The entry below gives a single TCR beta chain sequence along with its context. This entry is derived from a study of long-term antiretroviral therapy in people with HIV. The authors ran the immunoSEQ assay, v3.0, at survey level. Only in-frame clones appear in the TCRdb table, and some are missing; sequencing was by immunoSEQ multiplex PCR. Of about 32,000 clones listed, around 97% are singletons. The germline CDR1 and CDR2 sequences are LNHDA and SQIVND (reference sequence). Trimming cost V 8 bases and J 4 bases, with 8 bases left between them. The length of the CDR3 is 11 residues. The receptor was derived from a man aged 25-45 years with HIV. Sequences were derived from unsorted PBMCs, sampled 7.6 years after starting antiretroviral therapy. This chain connects TRBV19 to TRBJ1-1; perhaps TRBD1 as D (6 bases). In nucleotides, the CDR3 is TGTGCCAGTCGCAGGGGCACTGAAGCTTTCTTT. It specifies CASRRGTEAFF. Based on the CDR3 plus reference TRBV19 and TRBJ1-1, the full variable domain is DGGITQSPKYLFRKEGQNVTLSCEQNLNHDAMYWYRQDPGQGLRLIYYSQIVNDFQKGDIAEGYSVSREKKESFPLTVTSAQKNPTAFYLCASRRGTEAFFGQGTRLTVV.